This T cell receptor (beta chain) was retrieved from a study of Ad26.COV2.S vaccination and SARS-CoV-2 variants (dated by TCRdb to 2020 to 2023). Looking at the study overall: Vaccine-arm donors were drawn from COV1001, a multicentre, randomized, double-blind, placebo-controlled phase I-IIa trial of Ad26.COV2.S in healthy adults. TCRbeta repertoire sequencing served as the tool for gauging how specific and how broad the SARS-CoV-2-reactive T cell receptors were following Ad26.COV2.S vaccination. Dosing of Ad26.COV2.S was intramuscular, at either 5x10^10 or 1x10^11 viral particles, delivered as one shot or as two shots spaced 56 days apart. Investigators did not know the trial group allocation while performing experiments and assessing outcomes. Participants in the trial were split at random into five groups of five each, receiving low-dose or high-dose Ad26.COV2.S once or twice, or else placebo on both occasions. A total of around 32 samples were included in the TCR-sequenced set, comprising some 20 Ad26.COV2.S vaccine recipients, 5 placebo recipients and 8 SARS-CoV-2 convalescent individuals.

Beyond this particular receptor, the publication reports: Vaccine and placebo recipients had similar non-spike TCR breadth, a finding consistent with the vaccine containing only spike. The authors noted that the TCR breadth and depth analyses may have underestimated total T cell responses. Higher spike-specific TCR breadth was observed in Ad26.COV2.S recipients than in placebo recipients (P = 0.0014). Substantial breadth of spike-specific CD8+ and CD4+ T cell responses was reported after vaccination. The study was not powered for comparison of responses between vaccine doses or regimens.

The meaning of the sample's treatment or condition label: 19 received Ad26.COV2.S at low or high dose, single or two shots; several received placebo; per-sample allocation not given. Repertoires of vaccine and placebo recipients were sequenced from samples taken on day 63 after the first injection. In Cohort 1b, 25 or so adults aged 18-55 years were enrolled at a single site in Boston, USA, between 29 July and 7 August 2020. Ad26.COV2.S was a replication-incompetent adenovirus type 26 vector expressing a prefusion-stabilized SARS-CoV-2 spike protein from the original Wuhan strain. The immunoSEQ Assay was used to sequence TCRbeta CDR3 regions. After extraction, genomic DNA underwent amplification by bias-controlled multiplex PCR, followed by high-throughput sequencing. Regarding the original processing steps: To quantify the absolute abundance of every unique TCRbeta CDR3 region, sequences were collapsed and filtered. T cell fraction was estimated by normalization of TCRbeta template counts to usable DNA, with usable DNA being measured through amplification of reference genes present in all nucleated cells. Repertoire TCRs were annotated as SARS-CoV-2-specific when V gene, CDR3 amino acid sequence and J gene were exactly matched to a known reactive TCR set. The reference SARS-CoV-2 TCR set was obtained from MIRA and was filtered for enrichment in COVID-19-positive ImmuneCODE repertoires, whereby public or cross-reactive TCRs were removed. Using the MIRA antigens, annotated TCRs were further analysed by specific ORF or by position within an ORF. Breadth was defined as annotated unique rearrangements over total unique productive rearrangements; depth was the summed frequency of those rearrangements. Group comparisons of TCR breadth used two-sided Wilcoxon rank-sum tests. As stored in TCRdb, this immuneACCESS dataset retains in-frame rearrangements with V and J assigned. A fraction of the clones does not appear; measured against another copy, unresolved V genes explain less than half of the discrepancy, and the remainder lacks a known reason. That table furnishes V, J and clone size, whereas the DNA furnished D and trimming. The sample table shows under 300,000 clones, and about 83% are seen once. Together, the top ten hold 2.5% to 3.5% of the sample.

About this clone: Its antigen has not been determined. Within one base of it there is no much larger clone, and no base qualities were kept.

V sheds 0 bases and J sheds 6 bases, leaving 13 bases between their ends. CDR1 and CDR2 were assigned from the germline V gene (reference sequence) as SGHNT and YYREEE. Including the terminal cysteine and valine, the CDR3 comprises 14 residues. Only CDR3 DNA remains: 42 bases, in frame from the first base. The specimen comprised peripheral blood, sampled in a trial of Ad26.COV2.S vaccine versus placebo. The V gene is TRBV5-4 and the J gene is TRBJ2-7; TRBD2 is a possible D gene, resting on 5 matching bases. The TCR sequence derives from a person between 18 and 65 years old who received the Ad26.COV2.S COVID-19 vaccine or a placebo. DNA sequence: TGTGCCAGCAGCTTGGACGGGGTCAACGCCGAGCAGTACGTC. Protein translation: CASSLDGVNAEQYV.